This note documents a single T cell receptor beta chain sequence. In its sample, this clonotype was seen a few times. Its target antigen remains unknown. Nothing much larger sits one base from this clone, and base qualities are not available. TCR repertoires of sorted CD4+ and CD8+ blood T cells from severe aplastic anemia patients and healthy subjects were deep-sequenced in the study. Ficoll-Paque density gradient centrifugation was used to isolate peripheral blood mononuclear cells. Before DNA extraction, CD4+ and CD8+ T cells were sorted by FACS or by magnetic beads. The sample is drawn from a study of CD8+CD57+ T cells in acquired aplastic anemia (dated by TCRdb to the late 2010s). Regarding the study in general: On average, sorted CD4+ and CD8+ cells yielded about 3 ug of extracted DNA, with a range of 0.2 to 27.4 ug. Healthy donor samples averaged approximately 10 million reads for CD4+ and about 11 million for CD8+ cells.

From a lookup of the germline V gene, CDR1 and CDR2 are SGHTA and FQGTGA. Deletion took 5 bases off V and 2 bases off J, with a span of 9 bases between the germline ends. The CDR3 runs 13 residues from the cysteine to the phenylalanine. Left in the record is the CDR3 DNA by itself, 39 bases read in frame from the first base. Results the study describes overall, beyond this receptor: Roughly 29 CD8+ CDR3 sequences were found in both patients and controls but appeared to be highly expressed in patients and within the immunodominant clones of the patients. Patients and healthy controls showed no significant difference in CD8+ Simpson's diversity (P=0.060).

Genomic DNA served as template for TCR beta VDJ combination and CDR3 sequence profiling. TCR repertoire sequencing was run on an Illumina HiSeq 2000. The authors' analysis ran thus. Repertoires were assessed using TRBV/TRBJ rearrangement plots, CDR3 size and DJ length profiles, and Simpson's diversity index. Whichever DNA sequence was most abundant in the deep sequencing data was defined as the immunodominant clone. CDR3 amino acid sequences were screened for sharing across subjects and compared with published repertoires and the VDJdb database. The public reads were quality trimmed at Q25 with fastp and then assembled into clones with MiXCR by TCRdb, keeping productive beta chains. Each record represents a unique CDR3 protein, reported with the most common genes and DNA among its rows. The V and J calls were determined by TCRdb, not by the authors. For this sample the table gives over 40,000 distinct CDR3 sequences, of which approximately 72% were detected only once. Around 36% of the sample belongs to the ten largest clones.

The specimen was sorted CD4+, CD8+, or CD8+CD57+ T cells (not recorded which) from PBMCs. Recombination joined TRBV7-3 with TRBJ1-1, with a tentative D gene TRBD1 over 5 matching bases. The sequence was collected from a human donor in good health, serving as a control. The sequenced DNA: TGTGCCAGCAGCCCGGGACGTAACACTGAAGCTTTCTTT. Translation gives CASSPGRNTEAFF. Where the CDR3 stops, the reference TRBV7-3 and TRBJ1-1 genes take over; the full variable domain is GAGVSQTPSNKVTEKGKYVELRCDPISGHTALYWYRQSLGQGPEFLIYFQGTGAADDSGLPNDRFFAVRPEGSVSTLKIQRTERGDSAVYLCASSPGRNTEAFFGQGTRLTVV.